Sequencing of this T cell receptor beta chain was carried out in a study of blood T cell repertoires in COVID-19. Study-wide background: COVID-19 samples from acute and convalescent phases originated in the United States, Italy and Spain. The analysed material was cDNA or gDNA that came from T cells, B-cell-depleted T cells, or PBMCs.

Trimming took 7 bases from V and 0 from J, leaving 16 bases between them. The CDR3 covers 16 residues. Germline CDR1 SNHLY, CDR2 FYNNEI. Patients in Seattle were enrolled during active infection, then followed longitudinally. Original processing methods: Amplified reference gene primers provided the basis for estimating nucleated cell counts. Assay used: immunoSEQ multiplex PCR; TCRdb lists only in-frame clones, some missing. V and J calls and clone size are copied from that table; D and trimming were computed from the DNA. The sample records hundreds of thousands of clones, roughly 76% being singletons.

This rearrangement joins TRBV2 to TRBJ1-3; D is possibly TRBD1 (5 bases). The sequence was obtained from a woman of 80 years or more with COVID-19, enrolled during active disease. The sequenced sample consisted of peripheral blood. The CDR3 reads CASMGGSSSSGNTIYF. The CDR3, as DNA: TGTGCCAGCATGGGGGGGAGCTCCTCCTCTGGAAACACCATATATTTT.